This TCR beta chain is from a study of T cell responses to AZD1222 COVID-19 vaccine. With respect to this clone: Antigen specificity is unknown.

Method: immunoSEQ multiplex PCR; TCRdb's copy keeps in-frame clones and lacks some. The data hold 80,000 or so clones, with about 90% observed a single time. Whole-study results and caveats: Spike regions recognized by vaccine-associated CD4 TCRs spanned the protein, led by 160-218 and 743-854. Two AZD1222 administrations were followed by greater Spike-specific TCR breadth and depth.

The ends were cut back, 0 bases at V and 10 bases at J, with 15 bases in the middle. Germline-derived CDR1 and CDR2 are MNHEY and SVGAGI. This CDR3 spans 14 amino acids. The TCR sequence derives from an adult in good health. The material was peripheral blood, obtained on day 0 of AZD1222 vaccination. The chain employs TRBV6-5 and TRBJ1-1, with a weak D call TRBD1 (6 bases). The CDR3 sequence is CASSYSRTAMGAFF. The CDR3 bases are TGTGCCAGCAGTTACTCGAGGACAGCCATGGGAGCTTTCTTT.